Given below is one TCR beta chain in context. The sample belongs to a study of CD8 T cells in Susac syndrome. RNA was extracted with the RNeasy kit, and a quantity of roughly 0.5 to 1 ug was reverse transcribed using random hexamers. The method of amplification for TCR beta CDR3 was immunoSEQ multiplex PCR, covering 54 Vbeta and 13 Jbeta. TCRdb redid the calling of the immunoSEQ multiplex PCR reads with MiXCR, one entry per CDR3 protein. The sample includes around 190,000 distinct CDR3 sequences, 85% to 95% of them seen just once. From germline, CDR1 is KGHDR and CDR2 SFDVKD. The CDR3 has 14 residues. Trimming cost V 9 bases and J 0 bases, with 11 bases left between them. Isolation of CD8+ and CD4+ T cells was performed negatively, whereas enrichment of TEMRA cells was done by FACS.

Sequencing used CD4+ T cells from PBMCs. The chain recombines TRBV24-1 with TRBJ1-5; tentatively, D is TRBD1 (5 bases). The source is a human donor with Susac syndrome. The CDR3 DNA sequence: TGTGCCACCTCGACAGAGTATAGCAATCAGCCCCAGCATTTT. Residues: CATSTEYSNQPQHF.